A single sample is the source of the 20 T cell receptor beta chains below, sequenced in a study of cytomegalovirus exposure and HLA in healthy donors. Both 60 Vbeta primers and 13 Jbeta primers went into the PCR. Generated by immunoSEQ multiplex PCR, the TCRdb table keeps only in-frame clones and is missing some. The sample has 100,000 to 150,000 clones; the top ten hold about 1.6%. Input material: PBMCs. These receptors were collected from a woman aged 40-49 years in good health and CMV-seronegative.

V and J are TRBV6-1 and TRBJ1-3, with TRBD1 as a possible D gene (5 bases). From germline, CDR1 is MNHNS and CDR2 SASEGT. The length of the CDR3 is 15 residues. V lost 5 bases and J lost 0, with 11 bases in between. The CDR3 protein is CASSRQFLSGNTIYF. DNA of the CDR3: TGTGCCAGCAGTAGACAGTTCCTCTCTGGAAACACCATATATTTT.

J is TRBJ2-4 and V is TRBV5-1; 14 nucleotides match TRBD2. The CDR3 runs 18 residues. CDR1 is SGHRS, CDR2 YFSETQ, per germline. J gave up 1 base and V 4 bases, and 7 bases lay outside the gene matches. The CDR3 region is CASSPRLAGGPAKNIQYF. The DNA for the CDR3 is TGCGCCAGCAGCCCTCGACTAGCGGGGGGGCCCGCCAAAAACATTCAGTACTTC.

The chain is built from TRBV7-2 and TRBJ1-5; possible D gene TRBD1, 5 bases. CDR1 and CDR2 from the germline V gene are SGHTA and FQGNSA. Trimming took off 5 bases at V and 4 bases at J, with 15 bases between the two ends. The CDR3 contains 15 residues. CDR3 DNA: TGTGCCAGCAGCCAGCTGGGGGGAGGGAATCAGCCCCAGCATTTT. Its protein is CASSQLGGGNQPQHF.

This sequence joins TRBV28 and TRBJ1-5; D is perhaps TRBD1 (5 bases). Between the trimmed V and J ends, which lost 5 bases and 4 bases, there was a span of 9 bases. CDR1 and CDR2 from the germline V gene are MDHEN and SYDVKM. This CDR3 has 13 amino acids. CDR3 nucleotide sequence: TGTGCCAGCAGTGGGGGGGGGAATCAGCCCCAGCATTTT. This gives the protein CASSGGGNQPQHF.

The chain employs TRBV27 and TRBJ1-2, with 8 positions matching TRBD1. This CDR3 has 16 residues. The V gene end was trimmed by 4 bases and the J gene end by 7 bases; junction bases not matched to a gene: 14. Germline lookup yields CDR1 MNHEY and CDR2 SMNVEV (reference sequence). The CDR3 region has the DNA TGTGCCAGCAGTTCCCCTTCAGGGGGCGCGTTGGGTGGCTACACCTTC. This gives the protein CASSSPSGGALGGYTF.

The J gene is TRBJ2-3, the V gene TRBV6-1; possibly TRBD2 for D (7 bases). V shed 2 bases and J shed 6 bases, with 12 bases lying between them. Germline V gives CDR1 MNHNS, CDR2 SASEGT. This CDR3 has 14 amino acids. The CDR3 loop is CASSERGGKDTQYF. CDR3 in DNA: TGTGCCAGCAGTGAAAGGGGGGGTAAGGATACGCAGTATTTT.

V and J are TRBV5-6 and TRBJ1-3; D call uncertain. This CDR3 region has 15 residues. V was trimmed by 4 bases and J by 2 bases, leaving 13 bases between them. Germline CDR1 reads SGHDT; CDR2 reads YYEEEE. The CDR3 reads CASSHLSGAGNTIYF. For the CDR3, the DNA is TGTGCCAGCAGCCACCTCTCGGGTGCTGGAAACACCATATATTTT.

The chain employs TRBV5-1 and TRBJ2-5; a possible D gene is TRBD1 (6 bases). Trimming removed 0 bases from V and 5 bases from J, with 17 bases in between. Germline-derived CDR1 and CDR2 are SGHRS and YFSETQ. The CDR3 covers 16 residues. The CDR3 sequence is CASSLAGTTLRETQYF. CDR3 nucleotides: TGCGCCAGCAGCTTGGCCGGGACAACCCTTAGGGAGACCCAGTACTTC.

The chain is built from TRBV6-6 and TRBJ1-6; TRBD1 aligns across 9 bases. J gave up 5 bases and V 2 bases, and 1 base lay outside the gene matches. The CDR3 consists of 15 residues. Germline V CDR1 and CDR2: MNHNY, SVGAGI (reference sequence). The CDR3 DNA sequence: TGTGCCAGCAGTTACCGGACAGGGGATAATTCACCCCTCCACTTT. Its protein product is CASSYRTGDNSPLHF.

The genes are TRBV9 and TRBJ2-5; no definite D call. This CDR3 spans 11 amino acids. V was cut by 5 bases and J by 3 bases, with 5 bases left in between. The germline V gene has CDR1 SGDLS and CDR2 YYNGEE. The CDR3: CASSSEETQYF. The CDR3 nucleotides read TGTGCCAGCAGTTCTGAAGAGACCCAGTACTTC.

The chain joins TRBV6-4 to TRBJ1-2; no clear D gene. This CDR3 spans 14 amino acids. Germline CDR1 is MRHNA and CDR2 is SNTAGT. The V end was cut by 4 bases, the J end by 4 bases, with 13 bases between. CDR3 DNA: TGTGCCAGCAGTGTCACTTCCTTTTCCTATGGCTACACCTTC. Amino acid sequence: CASSVTSFSYGYTF.

The chain employs TRBV6-1 and TRBJ1-6, with D possibly matching TRBD1 (5 bases). The CDR3 loop spans 15 amino acids. Per germline, CDR1 MNHNS and CDR2 SASEGT. The V end lost 7 bases, the J end lost 2 bases, and 12 bases lay between the germline ends. DNA of the CDR3: TGTGCCAGCATGGGGCAGGGAACCTATAATTCACCCCTCCACTTT. It codes for CASMGQGTYNSPLHF.

V gene TRBV6-5 combines with J gene TRBJ1-1; 8 nucleotides match TRBD1. Germline CDR1 and CDR2: MNHEY and SVGAGI. The CDR3 has 14 residues. V shed 7 bases, J shed 5 bases, and the junction held 9 bases outside the gene matches. The CDR3 reads CASTSGGVGTEAFF. The CDR3 region has the DNA TGTGCCAGCACATCAGGGGGCGTAGGGACTGAAGCTTTCTTT.

The chain recombines TRBV7-2 with TRBJ2-4; maybe TRBD1 (6 bases). Germline V gives CDR1 SGHTA, CDR2 FQGNSA. Trimming pared 1 base from V and 4 bases from J, leaving 11 bases between. The CDR3 has 15 amino acids. The CDR3 DNA follows: TGTGCCAGCAGCTTAGGGGGCCAGGGGAAAAACATTCAGTACTTC. Protein sequence: CASSLGGQGKNIQYF.

The chain employs TRBV19 and TRBJ1-5; the match to TRBD1 covers 9 bases. From germline, CDR1 is LNHDA and CDR2 SQIVND (reference sequence). The CDR3 runs 15 residues. The V gene end was trimmed by 3 bases and the J gene end by 1 base; junction bases not matched to a gene: 1. This CDR3 is CASSMGQGSNQPQHF. In nucleotides, the CDR3 is TGTGCCAGTAGTATGGGACAGGGCAGCAATCAGCCCCAGCATTTT.

The chain joins TRBV7-2 to TRBJ1-3; possibly TRBD1 for D (6 bases). Trimming stripped 5 bases from V and 2 bases from J, with 13 bases between. The V gene's germline CDR1 is SGHTA and CDR2 FQGNSA. This CDR3 has 15 amino acids. The CDR3 bases are TGTGCCAGCAGCCAACAGGGAGGGACTGGAAACACCATATATTTT. Translated, it gives CASSQQGGTGNTIYF.

The rearrangement links TRBV7-9 to TRBJ1-1, with 7 bases fitting TRBD1. The CDR3 consists of 14 residues. V shed 5 bases and J 4 bases; nucleotides not matched to a gene: 7. The V gene's germline CDR1 is SEHNR and CDR2 FQNEAQ (reference sequence). As DNA, the CDR3 is TGTGCCAGCAGCAAAGACAGGGCCAGCACTGAAGCTTTCTTT. It specifies CASSKDRASTEAFF.

The chain links TRBV11-1 to TRBJ2-6; D remains unclear. This CDR3 is 18 amino acids long. Germline V lookup: CDR1 SGHAT, CDR2 FQDESV (reference sequence). Trimming cost V 5 bases and J 0 bases, with 17 bases left between them. The CDR3 loop reads CASSLSLQFFSGANVLTF. As DNA, the CDR3 is TGTGCCAGCAGCCTAAGCTTACAGTTTTTCTCTGGGGCCAACGTCCTGACTTTC.

The CDR3 DNA reads TGCAGCGTTGAGGACAGGGAGTACCAAGAGACCCAGTACTTC. Protein: CSVEDREYQETQYF. The chain has TRBV29-1 and TRBJ2-5, with 8 bases lining up with TRBD1. J lost 0 bases, V lost 3 bases, and 3 bases had no gene match. Germline assignment: CDR1 SQVTM and CDR2 ANQGSEA. The CDR3 has 14 residues.

The chain links TRBV27 to TRBJ2-5, with 7 bases matching TRBD1. The CDR3 has 14 amino acids. The germline CDR1 and CDR2 sequences are MNHEY and SMNVEV (reference sequence). Trimming took 5 bases from V and 5 from J; bases not matched to a gene: 8. This CDR3 is CASSVQGVVETQYF. The CDR3 DNA is TGTGCCAGCAGTGTTCAGGGGGTGGTGGAGACCCAGTACTTC.